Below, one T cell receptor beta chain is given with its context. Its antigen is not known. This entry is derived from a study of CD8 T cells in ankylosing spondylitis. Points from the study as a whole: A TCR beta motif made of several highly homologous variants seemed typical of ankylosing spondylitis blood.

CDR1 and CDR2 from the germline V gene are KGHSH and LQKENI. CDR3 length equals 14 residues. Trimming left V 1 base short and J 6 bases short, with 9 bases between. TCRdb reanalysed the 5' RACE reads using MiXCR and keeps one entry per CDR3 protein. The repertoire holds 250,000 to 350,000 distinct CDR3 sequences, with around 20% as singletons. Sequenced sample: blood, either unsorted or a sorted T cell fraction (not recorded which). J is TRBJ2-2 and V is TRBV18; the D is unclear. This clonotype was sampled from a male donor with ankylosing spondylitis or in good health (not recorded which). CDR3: CASSPLLESGELFF. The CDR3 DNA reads TGTGCCAGCTCACCACTCCTCGAATCCGGGGAGCTGTTTTTT.